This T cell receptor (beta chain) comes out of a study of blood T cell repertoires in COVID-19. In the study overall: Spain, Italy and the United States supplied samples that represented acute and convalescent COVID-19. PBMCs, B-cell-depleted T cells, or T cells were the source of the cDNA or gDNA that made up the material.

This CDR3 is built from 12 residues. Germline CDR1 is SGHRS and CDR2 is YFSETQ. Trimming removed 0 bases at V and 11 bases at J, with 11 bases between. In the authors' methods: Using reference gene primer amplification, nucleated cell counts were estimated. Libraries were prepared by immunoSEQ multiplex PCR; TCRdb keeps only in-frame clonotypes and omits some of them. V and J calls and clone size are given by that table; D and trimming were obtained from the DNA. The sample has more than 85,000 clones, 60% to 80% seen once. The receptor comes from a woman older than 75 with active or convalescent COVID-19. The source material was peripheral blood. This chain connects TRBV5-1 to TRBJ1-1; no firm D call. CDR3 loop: CASSLAGGVAFF. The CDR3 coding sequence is TGCGCCAGCAGCTTGGCAGGAGGAGTTGCTTTCTTT.